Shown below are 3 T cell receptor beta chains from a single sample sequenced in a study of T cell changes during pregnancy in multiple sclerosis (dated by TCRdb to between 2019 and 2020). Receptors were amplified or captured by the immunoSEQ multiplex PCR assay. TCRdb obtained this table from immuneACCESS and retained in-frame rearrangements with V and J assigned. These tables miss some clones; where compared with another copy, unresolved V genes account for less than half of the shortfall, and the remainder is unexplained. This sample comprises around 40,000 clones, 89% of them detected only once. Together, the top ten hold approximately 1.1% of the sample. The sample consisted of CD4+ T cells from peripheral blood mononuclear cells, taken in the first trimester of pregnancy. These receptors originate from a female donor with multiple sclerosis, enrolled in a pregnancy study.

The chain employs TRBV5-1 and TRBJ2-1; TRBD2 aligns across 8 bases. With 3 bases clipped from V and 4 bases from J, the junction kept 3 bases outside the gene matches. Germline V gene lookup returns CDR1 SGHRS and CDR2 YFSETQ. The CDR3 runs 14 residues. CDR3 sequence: CASSYGRGYNEQFF. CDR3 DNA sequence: TGCGCCAGCAGCTACGGGAGGGGGTACAATGAGCAGTTCTTC.

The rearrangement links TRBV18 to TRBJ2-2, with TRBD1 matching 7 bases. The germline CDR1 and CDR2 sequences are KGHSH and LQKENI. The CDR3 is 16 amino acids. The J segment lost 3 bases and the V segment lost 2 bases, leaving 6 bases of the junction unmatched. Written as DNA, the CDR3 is TGTGCCAGCTCACCAGCTACCGGGACAGACACCGGGGAGCTGTTTTTT. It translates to CASSPATGTDTGELFF.

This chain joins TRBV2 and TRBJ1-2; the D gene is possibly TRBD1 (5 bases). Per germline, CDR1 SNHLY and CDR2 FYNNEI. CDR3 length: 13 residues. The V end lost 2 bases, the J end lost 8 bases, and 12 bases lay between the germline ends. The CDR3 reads CASSEMEGRGYTF. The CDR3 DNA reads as TGTGCCAGCAGTGAAATGGAGGGACGGGGCTACACCTTC.